The T cell receptor beta chain under discussion was sequenced for a study of OX40 agonist ivuxolimab in advanced cancers. Study-level findings and limits: Several nonresponders also turned out to have low normalized T-cell clonal expansion. It was not determined which antigens were specifically recognized by the peripheral T cells that had undergone clonal expansion. CD8+ T cells were the subset that, on average, had more expanded clones than CD4+. Partly responding patients at 0.1-3.0 mg/kg showed some of the smallest clonal expansion.

For this clone: What it recognizes is unknown.

V was cut by 3 bases and J by 0 bases, with 5 bases left in between. Germline V gene lookup returns CDR1 GTSNPN and CDR2 SVGIG (reference sequence). The CDR3 spans 12 residues. Assay: immunoSEQ multiplex PCR; the TCRdb copy retains only in-frame clones and omits some. The table lists about 52,000 clones, around 85% of them singletons, with 11% to 15% in the top ten. Sequences were derived from CD4+ or CD8+ T cells sorted from blood, sampled in a trial of the OX40 agonist ivuxolimab. The receptor comes from an adult with an advanced solid tumor such as melanoma, head and neck, liver or kidney cancer. The rearrangement links TRBV30 to TRBJ1-1, with D unclear. CDR3 residues: CAWSSVNTEAFF. CDR3 DNA: TGTGCCTGGAGCTCGGTGAACACTGAAGCTTTCTTT.